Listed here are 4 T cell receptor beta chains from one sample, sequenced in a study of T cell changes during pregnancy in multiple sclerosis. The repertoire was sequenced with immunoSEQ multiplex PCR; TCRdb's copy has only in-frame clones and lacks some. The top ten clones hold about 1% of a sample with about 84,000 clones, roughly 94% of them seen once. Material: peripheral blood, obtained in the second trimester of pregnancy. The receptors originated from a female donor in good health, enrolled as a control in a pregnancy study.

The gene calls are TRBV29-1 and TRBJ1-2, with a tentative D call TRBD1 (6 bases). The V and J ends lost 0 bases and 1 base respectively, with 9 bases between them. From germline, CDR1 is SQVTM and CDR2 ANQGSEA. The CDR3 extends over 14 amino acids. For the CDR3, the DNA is TGCAGCGTTGAAGATCTGGACAGTAACTATGGCTACACCTTC. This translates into CSVEDLDSNYGYTF.

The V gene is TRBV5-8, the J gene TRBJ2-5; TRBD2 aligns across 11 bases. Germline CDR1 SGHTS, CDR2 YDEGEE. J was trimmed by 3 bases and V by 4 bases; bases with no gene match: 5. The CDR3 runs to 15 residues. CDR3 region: CASSRQTSGEETQYF. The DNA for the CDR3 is TGTGCCAGCAGCCGACAGACTAGCGGGGAAGAGACCCAGTACTTC.

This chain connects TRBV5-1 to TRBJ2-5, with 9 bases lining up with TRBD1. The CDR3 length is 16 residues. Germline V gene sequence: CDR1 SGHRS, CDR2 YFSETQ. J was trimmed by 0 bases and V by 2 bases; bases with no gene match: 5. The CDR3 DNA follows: TGCGCCAGCAGCTTAGGGGACAGGGAGTACCAAGAGACCCAGTACTTC. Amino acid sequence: CASSLGDREYQETQYF.

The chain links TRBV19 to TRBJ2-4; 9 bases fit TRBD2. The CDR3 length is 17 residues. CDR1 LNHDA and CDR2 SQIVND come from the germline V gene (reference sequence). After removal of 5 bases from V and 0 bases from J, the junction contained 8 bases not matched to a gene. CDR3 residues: CASSAGLAILAKNIQYF. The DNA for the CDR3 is TGTGCCAGTAGTGCCGGACTAGCGATACTAGCCAAAAACATTCAGTACTTC.